This T cell receptor beta chain appears in the sequencing data of a study of blood T cell repertoires in COVID-19. Using immunoSEQ multiplex PCR, the repertoire was profiled, and TCRdb retains in-frame clones only, with some absent. The sample consists of 190,000 or so clones, about 86% of them appearing once. V trimming: 3 bases; J trimming: 4 bases; junction bases outside the gene matches: 8. The CDR3 extends over 16 amino acids. The germline V gene encodes CDR1 MDHEN and CDR2 SYDVKM. The receptor comes from a woman aged 65 to 85 with acute or convalescent COVID-19. The chain combines TRBV28 with TRBJ1-2; 10 positions match TRBD1. The sample consisted of peripheral blood. CDR3 residues: CASSFAGGQGVYGYTF. The CDR3 bases are TGTGCCAGCAGTTTTGCGGGAGGACAGGGGGTCTATGGCTACACCTTC.